The TCR beta chain under discussion was sequenced for a study of blood T cells in healthy people across ages. Combining a sample-barcoded 5' primer with a J-beta primer mix, a second PCR ran for roughly 6 to 12 cycles. Through a template-switch adaptor with 12 random nucleotides, each cDNA molecule received a tag. In TCRdb, the 5' RACE reads were re-called with MiXCR into one record per CDR3 protein. This sample has 700,000 or so distinct CDR3 sequences, with around 38% found just once. Aged about 6 to 100, donors were systemically healthy Caucasians from Russia. Study-level results: Diversity was estimated from one million T cells, and these estimates were considered underestimates.

In germline, CDR1 is MNHEY, CDR2 SVGEGT. The CDR3 sequence is 12 residues long. Note on this clonotype: As yet, its antigen is unknown.

The chain recombines TRBV6-2 or TRBV6-3 with TRBJ2-5; D remains unclear. The J call could be wrong; TRBJ2-7 is a better fit for the DNA end. The sequence was obtained from an elderly man in good health. What was sequenced was blood. The CDR3 DNA reads TGTGCCAGCTCCCAAAGAGAGTACGAGCAGTACTTC. Encoded protein: CASSQREYEQYF.